Listed below are T cell receptor beta chains from one sample, sequenced in a study of shared clonotypes between healthy human individuals. Method: immunoSEQ multiplex PCR; TCRdb's copy keeps in-frame clones and lacks some. The data contain some 490,000 clones, around 73% of them singletons. Sequencing used PBMCs. The origin of the receptors is a middle-aged woman in good health. Some clones in this sample may be carry-over from other donors' samples. The CDR3 runs from the conserved cysteine through the conserved F or W. Each record gives: J gene, V gene, D gene, clone size, CDR3 DNA, CDR3 protein. The D gene is left open where the match is weak. Only part of the rows carry a size: once, few, many, or a class if the clone is expanded.

TRBJ2-3 | TRBV19 | TRBD1 | . | TGTGCCAGTAGTACGCACGGACAGGGCGCAGATACGCAGTATTTT | CASSTHGQGADTQYF
TRBJ2-3 | TRBV7-9 | TRBD2 | . | TGTGCCAGCAGCTTAGCGGCGTGGACTAGCGGGAGTCCAGATACGCAGTATTTT | CASSLAAWTSGSPDTQYF
TRBJ1-2 | TRBV27 | . | . | TGTGCCAGCAGTTCCCGAGGGGCAGGGGGCTACACCTTC | CASSSRGAGGYTF
TRBJ2-1 | TRBV7-9 | TRBD1 | . | TGTGCCAGCAGCCCCCACCCGGGACAGGGGAGGGGTGAGCAGTTCTTC | CASSPHPGQGRGEQFF
TRBJ2-3 | TRBV5-4 | TRBD2 | . | TGTGCCAGCAGCTCCGCTAGCGGGAGGAGCACAGATACGCAGTATTTT | CASSSASGRSTDTQYF
TRBJ2-5 | TRBV7-7 | . | few | TGTGCTAGCAGCTTAGCATCGGCAGAGGGGGAGACCCAGTACTTC | CASSLASAEGETQYF
TRBJ2-2 | TRBV4-1 | . | . | TGCGCCAGCAGCCCGCAACAGGGAAACACCGGGGAGCTGTTTTTT | CASSPQQGNTGELFF
TRBJ2-7 | TRBV27 | . | . | TGTGCCAGCAGTCCACGCATCTCCTACGAGCAGTACTTC | CASSPRISYEQYF
TRBJ2-7 | TRBV19 | TRBD2 | . | TGTGCCAGTAAGGCGCAAGGGAGCGGGAACTACGAGCAGTACTTC | CASKAQGSGNYEQYF
TRBJ1-4 | TRBV11-2 | . | . | TGTGCCAGCAGCTTAGCCCACAGGGTAGAAGAAAAACTGTTTTTT | CASSLAHRVEEKLFF
TRBJ1-5 | TRBV28 | TRBD1 | . | TGTGCCAGCAGTCCTATTTCGGGTGACAGGGGACTTCAGCCCCAGCATTTT | CASSPISGDRGLQPQHF
TRBJ1-3 | TRBV7-8 | . | . | TGTGCCAGCAGCTTTAACCGGGAATCTGGAAACACCATATATTTT | CASSFNRESGNTIYF
TRBJ2-7 | TRBV9 | TRBD1 | . | TGTGCCAGCAGCATCGGACAGGGGTCAGAGCAGTACTTC | CASSIGQGSEQYF
TRBJ2-6 | TRBV2 | . | few | TGTGCCAGCACCCAGGGAACTGGGGCCAACGTCCTGACTTTC | CASTQGTGANVLTF
TRBJ2-7 | TRBV19 | . | . | TGTGCCAGTAGCCCCCGGATTCTCAGCTCCTACGAGCAGTACTTC | CASSPRILSSYEQYF
TRBJ2-1 | TRBV7-2 | TRBD1 | . | TGTGCCAGCAGCTTAGGGACAGGATCCTACAATGAGCAGTTCTTC | CASSLGTGSYNEQFF
TRBJ2-4 | TRBV10-3 | TRBD2 | . | TGTGCCATCAGCCCCGGGGGGGGACTAGCGGGAGTGACCGACAACATTCAGTACTTC | CAISPGGGLAGVTDNIQYF
TRBJ2-1 | TRBV2 | TRBD2 | . | TGTGCCAGCAGTGTGGAGCGGGAACGGGGAGGTGAGCAGTTCTTC | CASSVERERGGEQFF
TRBJ1-5 | TRBV5-1 | . | . | TGCGCCAGCAGCTTGGAAGGCGGACATGGGCAGCCCCAGCATTTT | CASSLEGGHGQPQHF
TRBJ1-5 | TRBV6-1 | . | . | TGTGCCAGTACAGGGATCGGGGGCAATCAGCCCCAGCATTTT | CASTGIGGNQPQHF